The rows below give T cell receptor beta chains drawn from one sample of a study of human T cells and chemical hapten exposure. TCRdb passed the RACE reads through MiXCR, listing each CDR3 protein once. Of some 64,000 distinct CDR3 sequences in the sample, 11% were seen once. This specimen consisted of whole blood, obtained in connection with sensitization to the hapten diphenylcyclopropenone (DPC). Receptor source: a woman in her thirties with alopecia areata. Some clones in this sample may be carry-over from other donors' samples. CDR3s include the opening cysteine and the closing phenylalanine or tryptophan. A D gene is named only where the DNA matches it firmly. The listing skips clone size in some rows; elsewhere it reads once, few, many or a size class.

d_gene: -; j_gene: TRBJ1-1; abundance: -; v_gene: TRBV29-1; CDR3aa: CSVERSQSEAFF; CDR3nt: TGCAGCGTTGAACGGTCACAAAGTGAAGCTTTCTTT
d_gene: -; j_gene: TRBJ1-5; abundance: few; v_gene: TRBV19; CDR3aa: CASSFVQPNQPQHF; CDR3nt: TGTGCCAGTAGTTTCGTACAGCCCAATCAGCCCCAGCATTTT
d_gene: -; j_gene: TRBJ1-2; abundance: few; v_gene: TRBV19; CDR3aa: CASTAGEYYGYTF; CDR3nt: TGTGCCAGTACGGCAGGGGAGTACTATGGCTACACCTTC
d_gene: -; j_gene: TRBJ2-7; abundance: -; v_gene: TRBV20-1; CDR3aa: CSAPQPIPGDEQYF; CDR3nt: TGCAGTGCTCCTCAGCCGATACCTGGAGACGAGCAGTACTTC
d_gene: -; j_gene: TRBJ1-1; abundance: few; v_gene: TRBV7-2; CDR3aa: CASSQSSAGTSREAFF; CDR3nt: TGTGCCAGCAGCCAATCTAGCGCAGGGACTAGTCGGGAAGCTTTCTTT
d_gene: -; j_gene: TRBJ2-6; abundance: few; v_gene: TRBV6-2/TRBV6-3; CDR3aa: CASRTAGAMVGANVLTF; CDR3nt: TGTGCCAGCAGAACGGCCGGGGCAATGGTTGGGGCCAACGTCCTGACTTTC
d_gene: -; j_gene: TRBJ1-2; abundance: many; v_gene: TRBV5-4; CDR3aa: CASSPLRAAEHYGYTF; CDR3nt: TGTGCCAGCAGCCCCCTGAGGGCAGCAGAGCACTATGGCTACACCTTC
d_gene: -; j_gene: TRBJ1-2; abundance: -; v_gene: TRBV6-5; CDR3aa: CATRDRDVYGYTF; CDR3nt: TGTGCCACCCGGGACCGGGACGTCTATGGCTACACCTTC
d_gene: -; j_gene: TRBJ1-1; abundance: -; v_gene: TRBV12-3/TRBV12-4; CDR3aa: CASRLGVTNTEAFF; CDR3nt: TGTGCCAGCAGGCTGGGAGTCACGAACACTGAAGCTTTCTTT
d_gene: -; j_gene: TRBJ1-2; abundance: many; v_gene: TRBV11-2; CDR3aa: CASSLGNYGYTF; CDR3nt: TGTGCCAGCAGCTTAGGGAACTATGGCTACACCTTC
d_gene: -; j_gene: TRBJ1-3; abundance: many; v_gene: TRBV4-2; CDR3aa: CASSRGTDDSGNTIYF; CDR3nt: TGTGCCAGCAGCCGCGGGACGGACGACTCTGGAAACACCATATATTTT
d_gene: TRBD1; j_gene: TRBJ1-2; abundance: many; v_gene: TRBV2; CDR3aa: CASSADGTGGYGYTF; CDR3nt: TGTGCCAGCAGCGCCGACGGGACAGGGGGCTATGGCTACACCTTC
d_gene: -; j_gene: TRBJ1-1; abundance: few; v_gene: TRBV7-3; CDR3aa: CASSSQGFTEAFF; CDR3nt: TGTGCCAGCAGTTCACAGGGATTCACTGAAGCTTTCTTT
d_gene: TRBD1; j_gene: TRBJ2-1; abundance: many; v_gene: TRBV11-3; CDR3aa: CASSLGDKGDRYYNEQFF; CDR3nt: TGTGCCAGCAGCTTAGGAGATAAAGGGGACAGGTACTACAATGAGCAGTTCTTC
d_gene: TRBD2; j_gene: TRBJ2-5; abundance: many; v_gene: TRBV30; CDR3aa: CAWLLAGVGGGTQYF; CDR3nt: TGTGCCTGGCTACTAGCGGGAGTCGGCGGCGGGACCCAGTACTTC
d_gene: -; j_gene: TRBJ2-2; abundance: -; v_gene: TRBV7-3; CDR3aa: CASSSQTTGELFF; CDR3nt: TGTGCCAGCAGCTCCCAGACGACCGGGGAGCTGTTTTTT
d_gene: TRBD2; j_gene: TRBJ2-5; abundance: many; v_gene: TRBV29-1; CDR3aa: CSVGGDHQETQYF; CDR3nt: TGCAGCGTGGGAGGGGACCACCAAGAGACCCAGTACTTC
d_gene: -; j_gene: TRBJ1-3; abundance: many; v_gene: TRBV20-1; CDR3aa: CSATGGSGNTIYF; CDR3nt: TGCAGTGCTACTGGGGGCTCTGGAAACACCATATATTTT
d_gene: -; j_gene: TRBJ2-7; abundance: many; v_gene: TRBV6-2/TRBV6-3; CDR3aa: CASSHSYEQYF; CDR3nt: TGTGCCAGCAGCCACTCCTACGAGCAGTACTTC
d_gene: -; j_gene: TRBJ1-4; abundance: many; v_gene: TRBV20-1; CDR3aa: CSASMGANEKLFF; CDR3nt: TGCAGTGCTAGTATGGGGGCCAACGAAAAACTGTTTTTT
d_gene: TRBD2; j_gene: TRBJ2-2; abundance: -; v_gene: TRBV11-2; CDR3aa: CASGLLRLAGANTGELFF; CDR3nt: TGTGCCAGCGGACTACTCCGACTAGCGGGCGCGAACACCGGGGAGCTGTTTTTT
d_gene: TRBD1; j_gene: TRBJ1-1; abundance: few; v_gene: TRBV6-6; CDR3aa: CASSKDRVNTEAFF; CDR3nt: TGTGCCAGCAGTAAGGACAGGGTGAACACTGAAGCTTTCTTT